This T cell receptor beta chain was recorded in a study of control samples from healthy donors and cancer patients. Between the trimmed V and J ends, which lost 7 bases and 0 bases, there was a span of 7 bases. Germline V gene lookup returns CDR1 SGHTS and CDR2 YDEGEE. CDR3 length: 12 residues. Libraries were prepared by immunoSEQ multiplex PCR; TCRdb keeps only in-frame clonotypes and omits some of them. The sample lists approximately 150,000 clones; around 90% were seen once. This receptor was obtained from a woman in her forties in good health. The sequencing input was blood. The chain employs TRBV5-8 and TRBJ2-5; no definite D call. This CDR3 reads CASAEYQETQYF. The CDR3 nucleotides are TGTGCCAGCGCCGAATACCAAGAGACCCAGTACTTC.